The rows below give T cell receptor beta chains drawn from one sample of a study of shared clonotypes between healthy human individuals. Produced via immunoSEQ multiplex PCR; TCRdb's table is partial and in-frame only. The sample lists more than 2,000,000 clones; over 85% were seen once. The sequenced sample consisted of naive CD4+ T cells sorted from blood. These receptors all come from a man younger than 35 in good health. The CDR3 runs from the conserved cysteine through the conserved F or W. A D gene is named only where the DNA matches it firmly. Clone size is not always given. Where it is, it says once, few, many or a class for expanded clones.

size	V	D	J	CDR3	DNA
NA	TRBV7-2	TRBD1	TRBJ2-4	CASSPRQGENIQYF	TGTGCCAGCAGCCCCCGACAGGGTGAAAACATTCAGTACTTC
NA	TRBV18	NA	TRBJ2-1	CASSPGVSYNEQFF	TGTGCCAGCTCACCGGGGGTTTCCTACAATGAGCAGTTCTTC
NA	TRBV19	NA	TRBJ2-1	CASMGGGVEDEQFF	TGTGCCAGTATGGGAGGTGGGGTGGAGGATGAGCAGTTCTTC
NA	TRBV5-1	TRBD2	TRBJ2-7	CASRLGLALNEQYF	TGCGCCAGCAGATTGGGACTAGCTCTAAACGAGCAGTACTTC
NA	TRBV19	NA	TRBJ1-1	CASSIQENTEAFF	TGTGCCAGTAGTATTCAAGAGAACACTGAAGCTTTCTTT
NA	TRBV6-1	NA	TRBJ2-7	CASTGGPEQYF	TGTGCCTCCACAGGCGGTCCCGAGCAGTACTTC
once	TRBV11-2	NA	TRBJ2-7	CASSLNVRTEIYEQYF	TGTGCCAGCAGCTTAAACGTCCGGACAGAAATTTACGAGCAGTACTTC
NA	TRBV5-4	NA	TRBJ2-1	CASSSVYNEQFF	TGTGCCAGCAGCTCGGTATACAATGAGCAGTTCTTC
NA	TRBV29-1	NA	TRBJ2-5	CSVEGLGRQETQYF	TGCAGCGTTGAAGGATTAGGCAGACAAGAGACCCAGTACTTC
NA	TRBV11-2	TRBD1	TRBJ2-5	CASSQSRGRGETQYF	TGTGCCAGCAGCCAGAGCAGGGGGCGCGGAGAGACCCAGTACTTC
once	TRBV30	NA	TRBJ1-6	CAWSLIAGPSNSPLHF	TGTGCCTGGAGCCTCATAGCGGGGCCCTCGAATTCACCCCTCCACTTT
once	TRBV7-9	NA	TRBJ2-7	CASSPKTGPYEQYF	TGTGCCAGCAGCCCAAAGACAGGACCCTACGAGCAGTACTTC
NA	TRBV6-6	TRBD1	TRBJ1-1	CASSYSRGRSEAFF	TGTGCCAGCAGTTACTCGAGGGGGCGTAGCGAAGCTTTCTTT
NA	TRBV5-1	TRBD1	TRBJ2-1	CASSLAQGAGNEQFF	TGCGCCAGCAGCTTGGCCCAGGGGGCTGGTAATGAGCAGTTCTTC
NA	TRBV2	NA	TRBJ1-2	CASSEDSRYGYTF	TGTGCCAGCAGTGAAGACAGCCGCTATGGCTACACCTTC
NA	TRBV19	NA	TRBJ2-3	CASSLRADTQYF	TGTGCCAGTAGCCTTCGGGCAGATACGCAGTATTTT
NA	TRBV10-2	NA	TRBJ1-3	CASSEISGAKEYF	TGCGCCAGCAGTGAGATATCAGGGGCCAAGGAATATTTT
NA	TRBV9	NA	TRBJ1-2	CASSANNYGYTF	TGTGCCAGCAGCGCGAATAACTATGGCTACACCTTC
NA	TRBV4-1	TRBD1	TRBJ1-2	CASSQEGQGSSYGYTF	TGCGCCAGCAGCCAAGAGGGACAGGGGTCTTCTTATGGCTACACCTTC
NA	TRBV4-3	NA	TRBJ2-3	CASSQDLARTDTQYF	TGCGCCAGCAGCCAAGATCTAGCGAGGACAGATACGCAGTATTTT
NA	TRBV5-5	TRBD1	TRBJ1-6	CASIFGTGGAPLHF	TGTGCCAGCATTTTCGGGACAGGGGGAGCACCCCTCCACTTT
NA	TRBV27	NA	TRBJ1-2	CASSFRGNYGYTF	TGTGCCAGCAGTTTCCGAGGGAACTATGGCTACACCTTC
NA	TRBV2	NA	TRBJ1-5	CASSEFREGQPQHF	TGTGCCAGCAGCGAATTCAGGGAGGGTCAGCCCCAGCATTTT
NA	TRBV4-3	NA	TRBJ2-5	CASSQGLGMKTQYF	TGCGCCAGCAGCCAAGGACTCGGGATGAAGACCCAGTACTTC
NA	TRBV7-2	TRBD1	TRBJ2-7	CASSLGDRTNEQYF	TGTGCCAGCAGCTTAGGGGACAGGACAAACGAGCAGTACTTC
once	TRBV9	NA	TRBJ1-2	CASSLWGVGGYTF	TGTGCCAGCAGCCTGTGGGGAGTAGGCGGCTACACCTTC
NA	TRBV6-1	TRBD2	TRBJ2-7	CASMRTSGSYEQYF	TGTGCCAGCATGCGGACTAGCGGCTCCTACGAGCAGTACTTC
NA	TRBV4-1	TRBD2	TRBJ2-7	CASSQDLSSGGYEQYF	TGCGCCAGCAGCCAAGATCTCTCTAGCGGGGGATACGAGCAGTACTTC
NA	TRBV6-6	NA	TRBJ1-5	CASSYEGQPQHF	TGTGCCAGCAGTTACGAGGGTCAGCCCCAGCATTTT
NA	TRBV5-6	TRBD1	TRBJ2-7	CASSPLGTGGYEQYF	TGTGCCAGCAGCCCCTTAGGGACAGGGGGCTACGAGCAGTACTTC
NA	TRBV14	NA	TRBJ2-7	CASGRSSYEQYF	TGTGCCAGCGGGCGAAGCTCCTACGAGCAGTACTTC
NA	TRBV5-4	NA	TRBJ2-3	CASSLFSGTDTQYF	TGTGCCAGCAGCTTGTTCAGCGGCACAGATACGCAGTATTTT
NA	TRBV28	NA	TRBJ1-2	CASSLPGVKNYGYTF	TGTGCCAGCAGTCTGCCTGGGGTCAAAAACTATGGCTACACCTTC
NA	TRBV6-6	NA	TRBJ1-5	CASSYLEGTRQPQHF	TGTGCCAGCAGTTACCTGGAGGGGACGCGCCAGCCCCAGCATTTT
NA	TRBV5-1	TRBD2	TRBJ2-3	CASSLGTSVGSDTQYF	TGCGCCAGCAGCTTGGGGACTAGCGTAGGATCAGATACGCAGTATTTT
NA	TRBV25-1	TRBD2	TRBJ2-7	CASSEPSGTYEQYF	TGTGCCAGCAGTGAACCTAGCGGGACCTACGAGCAGTACTTC
NA	TRBV18	NA	TRBJ2-1	CASSPPAVNEQFF	TGTGCCAGCTCACCACCGGCCGTCAATGAGCAGTTCTTC
NA	TRBV7-9	TRBD1	TRBJ2-7	CASSLDGTAYEQYF	TGTGCCAGCAGCTTAGACGGGACAGCCTACGAGCAGTACTTC
NA	TRBV5-1	NA	TRBJ2-7	CASSVSSYEQYF	TGCGCCAGCAGCGTCAGCTCCTACGAGCAGTACTTC
NA	TRBV10-3	TRBD2	TRBJ2-2	CAISATSGRGDTGELFF	TGTGCCATCAGTGCGACTAGCGGGAGGGGGGACACCGGGGAGCTGTTTTTT
once	TRBV7-9	NA	TRBJ2-2	CASSPPGLRNTGELFF	TGTGCCAGCAGCCCTCCGGGTCTAAGGAACACCGGGGAGCTGTTTTTT
NA	TRBV5-6	NA	TRBJ1-5	CASSLGQNQPQHF	TGTGCCAGCAGCTTGGGTCAGAATCAGCCCCAGCATTTT
NA	TRBV28	NA	TRBJ2-3	CASGPGAWDTQYF	TGTGCCAGTGGGCCGGGGGCTTGGGATACGCAGTATTTT
NA	TRBV6-4	TRBD1	TRBJ1-2	CASSAQGAGGYTF	TGTGCCAGCAGCGCCCAGGGGGCGGGAGGCTACACCTTC
NA	TRBV5-1	TRBD2	TRBJ2-3	CASSLAGGGALPDTQYF	TGCGCCAGCAGCTTGGCGGGCGGGGGGGCCCTCCCAGATACGCAGTATTTT
NA	TRBV11-2	NA	TRBJ2-7	CASSLVLDGLREQYF	TGTGCCAGCAGCTTAGTACTAGATGGGTTGCGCGAGCAGTACTTC
NA	TRBV4-3	NA	TRBJ2-1	CASSQDPLLGYNEQFF	TGCGCCAGCAGCCAAGACCCCTTGCTGGGATACAATGAGCAGTTCTTC